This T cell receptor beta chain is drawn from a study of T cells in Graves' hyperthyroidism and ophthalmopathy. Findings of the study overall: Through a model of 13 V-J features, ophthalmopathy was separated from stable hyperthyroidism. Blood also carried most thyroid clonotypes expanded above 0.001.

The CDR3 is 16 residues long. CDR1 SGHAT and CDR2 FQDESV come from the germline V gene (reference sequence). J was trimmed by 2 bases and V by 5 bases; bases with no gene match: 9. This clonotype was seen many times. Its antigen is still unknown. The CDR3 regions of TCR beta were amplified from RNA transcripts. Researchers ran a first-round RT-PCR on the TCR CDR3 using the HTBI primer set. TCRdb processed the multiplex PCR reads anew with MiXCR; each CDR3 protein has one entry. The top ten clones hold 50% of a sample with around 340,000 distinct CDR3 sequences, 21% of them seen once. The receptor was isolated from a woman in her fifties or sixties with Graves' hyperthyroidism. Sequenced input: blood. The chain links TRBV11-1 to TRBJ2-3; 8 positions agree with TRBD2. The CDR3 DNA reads TGTGCCAGCAGCCAGCTGGCGGGAGGTTCCACAGATACGCAGTATTTT. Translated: CASSQLAGGSTDTQYF. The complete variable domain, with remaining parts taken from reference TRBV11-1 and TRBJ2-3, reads EAEVAQSPRYKITEKSQAVAFWCDPISGHATLYWYRQILGQGPELLVQFQDESVVDDSQLPKDRFSAERLKGVDSTLKIQPAELGDSAMYLCASSQLAGGSTDTQYFGPGTRLTVL.